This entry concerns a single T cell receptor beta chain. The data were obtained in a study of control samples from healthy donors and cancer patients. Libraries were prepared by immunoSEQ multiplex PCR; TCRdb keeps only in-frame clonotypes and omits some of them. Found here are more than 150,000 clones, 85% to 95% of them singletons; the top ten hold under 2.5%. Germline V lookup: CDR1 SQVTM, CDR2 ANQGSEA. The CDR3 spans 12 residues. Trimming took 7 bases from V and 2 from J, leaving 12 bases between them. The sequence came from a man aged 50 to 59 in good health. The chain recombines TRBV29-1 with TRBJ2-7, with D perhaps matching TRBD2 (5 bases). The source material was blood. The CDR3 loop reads CSARGSAYEQYF. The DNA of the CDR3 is TGCAGCGCCCGGGGTAGCGCCTACGAGCAGTACTTC.